The TCR beta chain described here comes from a study of T cell responses to AZD1222 COVID-19 vaccine. Germline loops: CDR1 SGHNT, CDR2 YYREEE (reference sequence). The CDR3 spans 13 residues. V was clipped by 2 bases and J by 4 bases; unmatched bases: 1. In regard to this clone: Its antigen is still unknown.

Clones were sequenced by immunoSEQ multiplex PCR, and TCRdb holds only the in-frame ones, with some missing. The table has roughly 150,000 clones, around 85% seen once. Broader study findings: Baseline testing showed seropositivity in only a handful of AZD1222 recipients. Receipt of two AZD1222 doses was followed by a rise in Spike-specific TCR breadth and depth. Unmutated variant regions reportedly attract nearly half of all spike-specific TCRs. Every sample of the repertoires postdated the peak T cell response.

This clonotype was sampled from an adult in good health. The chain couples TRBV5-4 to TRBJ2-7, with 9 bases matching TRBD1. This sample comprised peripheral blood, obtained on day 0 of AZD1222 vaccination. The CDR3 DNA reads as TGTGCCAGCAGCTTCGGGACAGGGTACGAGCAGTACTTC. It yields the protein CASSFGTGYEQYF.